This T cell receptor (beta chain) was found in a study of cytomegalovirus exposure and HLA in healthy donors. Study-wide results and limits: Many donors carried some public TCRs, although rarity characterized most TCR sequences. Researchers catalogued some 160 TCR beta chains as cytomegalovirus-associated.

The CDR3 consists of 14 residues. Trimming took 3 bases from V and 7 from J; bases not matched to a gene: 8. Germline V gives CDR1 MDHEN, CDR2 SYDVKM. This table comes from immunoSEQ multiplex PCR, and its TCRdb copy is limited to in-frame clones, with some not included. The table shows roughly 150,000 clones, with approximately 90% occurring only once. Separation from the approximately 720-subject first cohort characterized the roughly 120-subject validation cohort, to which the donors belonged. For this clone: Its antigen is unknown.

Material: PBMCs. The chain joins TRBV28 to TRBJ2-7, with 8 bases that match TRBD2. The clonotype originates from a man between 18 and 35 years old in good health and CMV-seronegative. CDR3 sequence reads: CASSFSGGPREQYF. The CDR3 nucleotides are TGTGCCAGCAGTTTCTCGGGAGGGCCAAGAGAGCAGTACTTC. Variable domain in full (rest from reference TRBV28 and TRBJ2-7): DVKVTQSSRYLVKRTGEKVFLECVQDMDHENMFWYRQDPGLGLRLIYFSYDVKMKEKGDIPEGYSVSREKKERFSLILESASTNQTSMYLCASSFSGGPREQYFGPGTRLTVT.